A selection of T cell receptor beta chains follows, all from one sample in a study of T cell responses to AZD1222 COVID-19 vaccine. Generated by immunoSEQ multiplex PCR, the TCRdb table keeps only in-frame clones and is missing some. The sample consists of 120,000 to 150,000 clones, about 90% of them appearing once. Sample: peripheral blood, taken on day 0 of AZD1222 vaccination. These receptors all come from an adult in good health. Both conserved end residues are part of each CDR3. D genes are given only for firm matches.

j_gene: TRBJ1-2; d_gene: TRBD1; v_gene: TRBV7-2; CDR3nt: TGTGCCAGCAGCCCGCGGACAGGGGGCAACTATGGCTACACCTTC; CDR3aa: CASSPRTGGNYGYTF
j_gene: TRBJ1-2; d_gene: .; v_gene: TRBV3-1/TRBV3-2; CDR3nt: TGTGCCAGCAGCCAAGATATCTGGGACTATGGCTACACCTTC; CDR3aa: CASSQDIWDYGYTF
j_gene: TRBJ1-1; d_gene: .; v_gene: TRBV6-5; CDR3nt: TGTGCCAGCAGTCTAAGAGGGGACACTGAAGCTTTCTTT; CDR3aa: CASSLRGDTEAFF
j_gene: TRBJ1-5; d_gene: .; v_gene: TRBV29-1; CDR3nt: TGCAGCGTTGCCGGCAATAGCAATCAGCCCCAGCATTTT; CDR3aa: CSVAGNSNQPQHF
j_gene: TRBJ2-7; d_gene: .; v_gene: TRBV27; CDR3nt: TGTGCCAGCAGTGGGCAGGGCAGGAAAGAGCAGTACTTC; CDR3aa: CASSGQGRKEQYF
j_gene: TRBJ2-7; d_gene: TRBD2; v_gene: TRBV28; CDR3nt: TGTGCCAGCAGTTCGGGCCGGGAGGGCCTCTACGAGCAGTACTTC; CDR3aa: CASSSGREGLYEQYF
j_gene: TRBJ2-7; d_gene: .; v_gene: TRBV10-1; CDR3nt: TGCGCCAGCAGTGAAGTCGGCGTCTACGAGCAGTACTTC; CDR3aa: CASSEVGVYEQYF
j_gene: TRBJ2-7; d_gene: TRBD1; v_gene: TRBV14; CDR3nt: TGTGCCAGCAGCCAAGGGCTTGGGACAGGGCAATACGAGCAGTACTTC; CDR3aa: CASSQGLGTGQYEQYF
j_gene: TRBJ1-6; d_gene: .; v_gene: TRBV6-5; CDR3nt: TGTGCCAGCAGTTACTACAGCTCCTATAATTCACCCCTCCACTTT; CDR3aa: CASSYYSSYNSPLHF
j_gene: TRBJ2-7; d_gene: .; v_gene: TRBV7-3; CDR3nt: TGTGCCAGCAGCTTAGGGGGGACCGAGCAGTACTTC; CDR3aa: CASSLGGTEQYF
j_gene: TRBJ1-4; d_gene: .; v_gene: TRBV6-6; CDR3nt: TGTGCCAGCAGTTACTTCGGTGGTAATGAAAAACTGTTTTTT; CDR3aa: CASSYFGGNEKLFF
j_gene: TRBJ2-3; d_gene: TRBD2; v_gene: TRBV27; CDR3nt: TGTGCCAGCAGTTACCAGGGCGGGGGGAATACGCAGTATTTT; CDR3aa: CASSYQGGGNTQYF
j_gene: TRBJ2-7; d_gene: TRBD2; v_gene: TRBV15; CDR3nt: TGTGCCACCCAGGGACTATCAGACGAGCAGTACTTC; CDR3aa: CATQGLSDEQYF
j_gene: TRBJ2-1; d_gene: TRBD1; v_gene: TRBV6-5; CDR3nt: TGTGCCAGCAGTTGGGACAGGGGCCCCAATGAGCAGTTCTTC; CDR3aa: CASSWDRGPNEQFF
j_gene: TRBJ2-1; d_gene: TRBD2; v_gene: TRBV29-1; CDR3nt: TGCAGCGTTGATAGCGGGAGCTCCTACAATGAGCAGTTCTTC; CDR3aa: CSVDSGSSYNEQFF
j_gene: TRBJ2-7; d_gene: TRBD2; v_gene: TRBV6-2/TRBV6-3; CDR3nt: TGTGCCAGCAGTTCGTCTCTAGCGGGAGCAAGGTACGAGCAGTACTTC; CDR3aa: CASSSSLAGARYEQYF
j_gene: TRBJ2-3; d_gene: .; v_gene: TRBV7-9; CDR3nt: TGTGCCAGCACCTTATTTGGGCATAGAGATACGCAGTATTTT; CDR3aa: CASTLFGHRDTQYF
j_gene: TRBJ1-5; d_gene: .; v_gene: TRBV19; CDR3nt: TGTGCCAGTAGTAATGGGGGGCTTCAGCCCCAGCATTTT; CDR3aa: CASSNGGLQPQHF
j_gene: TRBJ2-4; d_gene: .; v_gene: TRBV5-1; CDR3nt: TGCGCCAGCAGCCCCGGAGGGCAGGCGGGTGACATTCAGTACTTC; CDR3aa: CASSPGGQAGDIQYF
j_gene: TRBJ2-7; d_gene: TRBD2; v_gene: TRBV7-2; CDR3nt: TGTGCCAGCAGACCTGGGACTAGCGGGAACTACGAGCAGTACTTC; CDR3aa: CASRPGTSGNYEQYF
j_gene: TRBJ1-6; d_gene: .; v_gene: TRBV4-2; CDR3nt: TGTGCCAGCAGCCAAGCGGAGGCTGGCTCACCCCTCCACTTT; CDR3aa: CASSQAEAGSPLHF